This T cell receptor (beta chain) was identified during a study of blood T cell repertoires in COVID-19 (dated by TCRdb to between 2020 and 2021). Some background on the complete study: Samples from collaborators originated in the United States, Italy and Spain and spanned both the acute and convalescent phases of COVID-19. The prospective study material was composed of cDNA or gDNA derived from T cells, B-cell-depleted T cells, or PBMCs. The dataset comprised deeply sampled blood TCRbeta repertoires from subjects exposed to, actively infected with, or recovered from COVID-19. The repertoires were released in a freely available public database intended as a resource for research on the immune response to SARS-CoV-2. Samples came from the ongoing ImmuneRACE study (first 160 participants) plus 1,254 subjects from 6 global collaborators. Sample metadata almost always included a de-identified subject ID, COVID-19 status, age in years and sex. Where HLA class I and class II types were available, the types were taken from metadata supplied by the sample provider, not from assay-based typing.

At one collaborating source in Seattle, patients were enrolled during active infection and were followed longitudinally through the course of disease. Each collaborating institution followed its own protocols to collect whole blood in K2EDTA tubes. For TCRbeta analysis, collaborator samples were shipped as frozen whole blood, as isolated PBMCs, or as DNA extracted from either sample type. Worth noting for this clone: This clone's antigen is unknown. Base qualities were left out, and no much larger clone turns up one base away.

TCRbeta CDR3 regions were amplified from genomic DNA by means of the immunoSEQ Assay, a bias-controlled multiplex PCR. Regarding the original processing steps: Nucleated cell counts per sample were estimated from amplification of reference gene primers within the assay. To quantify the absolute abundance of each unique TCRbeta CDR3 rearrangement, sequence reads were collapsed and filtered. For each sample, productive Simpson clonality was calculated as the square root of Simpson's diversity index across productive rearrangements. The table was pulled from immuneACCESS by TCRdb, which kept in-frame rearrangements only. Such tables lose some clones; where checked, under half of the loss comes from unresolved V genes, and the rest has no known cause. The DNA gave D and trimming, while V, J and clone size come from that table. Within this sample are about 280,000 clones, with 65% to 90% of them counted one time only. The top ten clones comprise around 13% of the sample.

CDR1 and CDR2, looked up from the germline V gene, are SGHDT and YYEEEE. The CDR3 runs 15 amino acids, cysteine and phenylalanine included. Just CDR3 DNA is preserved here, 45 bases in frame from base 1. V loses 2 bases at its end and J loses 6 bases; junction bases beyond the gene matches: 9. Summary of the overall study and its limitations: How much clinical and demographic metadata was included differed by source and by participant, and the metadata was provided uncurated.

Recombination linked TRBV5-6 to TRBJ2-7; 9 central bases correspond to TRBD1. Sequenced input: peripheral blood. This clonotype originated in a woman in her 70s with COVID-19, enrolled during active disease. CDR3 protein: CASSFTGGAASEQYF. In nucleotides, the sequence is TGTGCCAGCAGCTTCACAGGGGGCGCGGCGAGCGAGCAGTACTTC. Outside the CDR3, residues come from the reference TRBV5-6 and TRBJ2-7 proteins, so the full variable domain is: DAGVTQSPTHLIKTRGQQVTLRCSPKSGHDTVSWYQQALGQGPQFIFQYYEEEERQRGNFPDRFSGHQFPNYSSELNVNALLLGDSALYLCASSFTGGAASEQYFGPGTRLTVT.